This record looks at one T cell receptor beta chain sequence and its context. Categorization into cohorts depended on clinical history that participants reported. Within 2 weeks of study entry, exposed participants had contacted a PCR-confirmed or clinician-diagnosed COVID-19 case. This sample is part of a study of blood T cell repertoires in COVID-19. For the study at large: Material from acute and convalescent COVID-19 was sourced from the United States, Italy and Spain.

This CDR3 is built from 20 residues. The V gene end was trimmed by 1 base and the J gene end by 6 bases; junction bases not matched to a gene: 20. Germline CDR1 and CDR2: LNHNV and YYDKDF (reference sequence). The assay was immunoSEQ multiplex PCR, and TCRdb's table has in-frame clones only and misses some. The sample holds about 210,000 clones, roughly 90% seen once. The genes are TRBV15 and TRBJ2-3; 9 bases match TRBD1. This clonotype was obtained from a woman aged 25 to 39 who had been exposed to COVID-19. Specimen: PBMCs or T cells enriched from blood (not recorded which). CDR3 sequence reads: CATSRVGGWGAQGAQDTQYF. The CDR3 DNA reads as TGTGCCACCAGCAGAGTTGGGGGTTGGGGTGCACAGGGGGCGCAGGATACGCAGTATTTT.